These T cell receptor beta chains were read from a single sample in a study of vaccination and CD4 T cells after COVID-19. TCRdb called the PCR reads again in MiXCR, with one record for every CDR3 protein. The table lists some 14,000 distinct CDR3 sequences, almost 40% of them singletons. No antigen has been identified for these receptors. The sample comprised CD4+ T cells from blood, cultured in vitro. The receptors were sampled from a human donor who had recovered from COVID-19. The CDR3 runs from the conserved cysteine through the conserved F or W. D genes are given only for firm matches. The listing skips clone size in some rows; elsewhere it reads once, few, many or a size class.

V gene	clone size	D gene	J gene	CDR3 DNA	CDR3 protein
TRBV6-1	medium-sized	TRBD1	TRBJ1-6	TGTGCCAGCAGTGCCCGATCGGACAGGCGGCCCTATAATTCACCCCTCCACTTT	CASSARSDRRPYNSPLHF
TRBV20-1	-	-	TRBJ2-1	TGCAGTGCTAGAGACCCTTACGACTACAATGAGCAGTTCTTC	CSARDPYDYNEQFF
TRBV4-1	once	-	TRBJ1-3	TGCGCCAGCAGCCCCCAGGCCGGGAACACCATATATTTT	CASSPQAGNTIYF
TRBV5-1	few	TRBD2	TRBJ2-5	TGCGCCAGCAGCCAGACTAGTGGGAGGGAAACCCAGTACTTC	CASSQTSGRETQYF
TRBV4-2	few	TRBD2	TRBJ2-1	TGTGCCAGCAGCCAAGATTCGGTTAGCGGGAGTGTCAACAATGAGCAGTTCTTC	CASSQDSVSGSVNNEQFF
TRBV6-2/TRBV6-3	few	-	TRBJ1-2	TGTGCCAGCTCTCGGACGGCCTATGGCTACACCTTC	CASSRTAYGYTF
TRBV6-1	-	TRBD2	TRBJ2-2	TGTGCCAGCAAGCGGGGACTTACGAACACCGGGGAGCTGTTTTTT	CASKRGLTNTGELFF
TRBV20-1	few	TRBD1	TRBJ1-5	TGCAGTGCTAGAGATTTTGGACAGGGCGAGAGAGCCCAGCATTTT	CSARDFGQGERAQHF
TRBV7-9	-	-	TRBJ2-7	TGTGCCAGTACCACCTGGGACTCCTTGGGGGAGCAGTACTTC	CASTTWDSLGEQYF
TRBV19	-	TRBD2	TRBJ2-4	TGTGCCAGTAGTAATCAAGCGGGAGGGTTTCAGTACTTC	CASSNQAGGFQYF
TRBV18	-	-	TRBJ2-7	TGTGCCAGCTCACCAGCCCAGGGTTTAAACTACGAGCAGTACTTC	CASSPAQGLNYEQYF
TRBV7-2	-	-	TRBJ1-6	TGTGCCAGCAGCGGTCATGCGAATTCACCCCTCCACTTT	CASSGHANSPLHF
TRBV7-8	few	-	TRBJ1-2	TGTGCCAGCAGCTTAGGCGGTTTGTATGGCTACACCTTC	CASSLGGLYGYTF